This record concerns one T cell receptor (beta chain) sequence. The CDR3 length is 15 residues. Looked up from germline, CDR1 is SGHAT and CDR2 is FQNNGV. V was cut by 3 bases and J by 0 bases, with 9 bases left in between. Methods used by the authors: Amplification of reference gene primers provided the estimated nucleated cell counts. Profiling relied on immunoSEQ multiplex PCR, and the TCRdb table lists in-frame clones only, not all of them. Clonal size and the V and J genes are those of that table, whereas D and trimming came from the DNA. This sample yields some 90,000 clones, of which around nine tenths are seen a single time; roughly 1.2% belongs to the top ten. This entry belongs to a study of blood T cell repertoires in COVID-19. Whole-study context: COVID-19 samples, acute and convalescent, were from the United States, Italy and Spain. Sources were T cells, B-cell-depleted T cells, or PBMCs; the material itself was cDNA or gDNA.

Sequencing was done on a sample of peripheral blood. The sequence was collected from a man aged 80 or over with active or convalescent COVID-19. The V and J genes are TRBV11-2 and TRBJ2-1, with D possibly matching TRBD2 (6 bases). The CDR3 nucleotides read TGTGCCAGCAGCTTGCGGGAAAGCTCCTACAATGAGCAGTTCTTC. Protein product: CASSLRESSYNEQFF.